This is a list of T cell receptor beta chains from one sample in a study of cytomegalovirus exposure and HLA in healthy donors. Measured with immunoSEQ multiplex PCR; TCRdb has only the in-frame clones, and not every one. The sample contains about 210,000 clones, over 75% of which appear only once. The sample taken for sequencing was PBMCs. The receptors originated from a male donor in good health and CMV-seronegative. Each CDR3 is given with its conserved first and last residue. A D gene is named only where the DNA matches it firmly. Part of the rows lack a size; the others show once, few, many or a class for expanded clones.

TRBV28	NA	few	TRBJ2-7	TGTGCCAGCAGTTTAAGCCTAGAGTACGAGCAGTACTTC	CASSLSLEYEQYF
TRBV30	NA	once	TRBJ2-7	TGTGCCTGGTTTGGGGAGGGTGGCAGGGGTTACGAGCAGTACTTC	CAWFGEGGRGYEQYF
TRBV7-2	TRBD1	few	TRBJ2-7	TGTGCCAGCAGCACCCTTGACAGGGACGAGCAGTACTTC	CASSTLDRDEQYF
TRBV6-5	NA	NA	TRBJ2-7	TGTGCCAGCAGTTACCCAAGGGGTCGAAACTCCTACGAGCAGTACTTC	CASSYPRGRNSYEQYF
TRBV10-3	NA	NA	TRBJ2-7	TGTGCCATCAGGGACAGCTTTTACTACGAGCAGTACTTC	CAIRDSFYYEQYF
TRBV18	TRBD1	NA	TRBJ2-7	TGTGCCAGCTCAACACAACAGGGGGTCTACGAGCAGTACTTC	CASSTQQGVYEQYF
TRBV7-9	TRBD2	NA	TRBJ2-7	TGTGCCAGCAGCTTAGGGAGACTAGCGGGAGGACTCATCTACGAGCAGTACTTC	CASSLGRLAGGLIYEQYF
TRBV12-5	NA	once	TRBJ2-1	TGTGCTAGTGGTTTGGGAACAGGTTACAATGAGCAGTTCTTC	CASGLGTGYNEQFF
TRBV25-1	TRBD1	NA	TRBJ1-1	TGTGCCAGCCGGGGACAGGGCAACACTGAAGCTTTCTTT	CASRGQGNTEAFF
TRBV7-9	NA	NA	TRBJ1-2	TGTGCCAGCAGCTCAGGGGTTTCCACCTTC	CASSSGVSTF